This is a list of T cell receptor beta chains from one sample in a study of blood T cell repertoires in COVID-19. Profiling relied on immunoSEQ multiplex PCR, and the TCRdb table lists in-frame clones only, not all of them. The sample carries about 270,000 clones, approximately 80% recorded once. The sample was peripheral blood. The source of these receptors is a human donor in a cohort sampled during active COVID-19. CDR3s include the opening cysteine and the closing phenylalanine or tryptophan.

j_call: TRBJ2-7; v_call: TRBV6-1; cdr3_aa: CASSESAGGRHEQYF
j_call: TRBJ1-1; v_call: TRBV27; cdr3_aa: CASSHMTRQGLYTEAFF
j_call: TRBJ2-2; v_call: TRBV3-1/TRBV3-2; cdr3_aa: CASSQGFSGSANTGELFF
j_call: TRBJ1-1; v_call: TRBV24-1; cdr3_aa: CATSDLKRPGHMNTEAFF
j_call: TRBJ2-7; v_call: TRBV20-1; cdr3_aa: CSASFGLAGGLSEQYF
j_call: TRBJ1-2; v_call: TRBV27; cdr3_aa: CASSLSRLTFGGYTF
j_call: TRBJ2-7; v_call: TRBV14; cdr3_aa: CASSQAGVRGYEQYF
j_call: TRBJ1-3; v_call: TRBV5-6; cdr3_aa: CASSLEAGNTIYF
j_call: TRBJ1-5; v_call: TRBV4-1; cdr3_aa: CASSQRLVAGRQPQHF
j_call: TRBJ2-5; v_call: TRBV2; cdr3_aa: CASSRTGSQETQYF
j_call: TRBJ2-3; v_call: TRBV5-1; cdr3_aa: CASSLVETSTDTQYF
j_call: TRBJ1-4; v_call: TRBV12-3/TRBV12-4; cdr3_aa: CASIFTGNEKLFF
j_call: TRBJ2-3; v_call: TRBV5-1; cdr3_aa: CASSHRDRKDTQYF
j_call: TRBJ2-3; v_call: TRBV6-2/TRBV6-3; cdr3_aa: CASSQNAGTSGSTDTQYF
j_call: TRBJ1-5; v_call: TRBV11-2; cdr3_aa: CASSLLPGSNQPQHF
j_call: TRBJ1-1; v_call: TRBV5-1; cdr3_aa: CASSLGTANTEAFF
j_call: TRBJ2-7; v_call: TRBV5-4; cdr3_aa: CASSLGGQGVQYF
j_call: TRBJ1-2; v_call: TRBV5-4; cdr3_aa: CASRIVGGRTYGYTF
j_call: TRBJ2-2; v_call: TRBV6-5; cdr3_aa: CASRRTTNTGELFF
j_call: TRBJ1-6; v_call: TRBV6-1; cdr3_aa: CASSELGASPLHF
j_call: TRBJ2-1; v_call: TRBV3-1/TRBV3-2; cdr3_aa: CASSGTSGSSEQFF
j_call: TRBJ2-7; v_call: TRBV20-1; cdr3_aa: CSASGDRVEEQYF
j_call: TRBJ2-3; v_call: TRBV7-2; cdr3_aa: CASSPGTSLFTDTQYF
j_call: TRBJ2-3; v_call: TRBV11-2; cdr3_aa: CASSHWGLPSTDTQYF
j_call: TRBJ2-2; v_call: TRBV12-3/TRBV12-4; cdr3_aa: CASRGGSTGELFF
j_call: TRBJ2-7; v_call: TRBV6-2/TRBV6-3; cdr3_aa: CASSYNLPVAYEQYF
j_call: TRBJ1-2; v_call: TRBV18; cdr3_aa: CASSPTGADYGYTF
j_call: TRBJ2-4; v_call: TRBV5-6; cdr3_aa: CASSANTRGRKNIQYF
j_call: TRBJ2-5; v_call: TRBV10-3; cdr3_aa: CAISPGGDRVIGETQYF
j_call: TRBJ1-2; v_call: TRBV20-1; cdr3_aa: CSARGGWGYTF
j_call: TRBJ2-5; v_call: TRBV7-9; cdr3_aa: CASSLGTGGGQETQYF
j_call: TRBJ1-1; v_call: TRBV10-3; cdr3_aa: CAISRTGDTEAFF
j_call: TRBJ1-4; v_call: TRBV7-8; cdr3_aa: CASSPREGNEKLFF
j_call: TRBJ1-1; v_call: TRBV3-1/TRBV3-2; cdr3_aa: CASKEGARNTEAFF
j_call: TRBJ2-5; v_call: TRBV28; cdr3_aa: CASSSASTTLAGGIVPLQETQYF